This TCR beta chain appears in the sequencing data of a study of blood T cell repertoires in COVID-19. Study as a whole: Samples representing acute and convalescent COVID-19 were sourced from the United States, Italy and Spain. Nucleic acid was either cDNA or gDNA, and it came from T cells, B-cell-depleted T cells, or PBMCs.

How the authors handled the data: Amplified reference gene primers provided the basis for estimating nucleated cell counts. Sequencing used immunoSEQ multiplex PCR; TCRdb keeps in-frame clones, though not all of them. The V and J calls and clone size are taken from that table; D and trimming were inferred from the DNA. The sample records 150,000 to 200,000 clones, approximately 90% being singletons. The CDR3 is 17 residues long. Germline-derived CDR1 and CDR2 are SGDLS and YYNGEE. V shed 0 bases and J 5 bases; nucleotides not matched to a gene: 11. Sequenced input: peripheral blood. The origin of this receptor is a man aged 55-75 years with active or convalescent COVID-19. The chain uses TRBV9 and TRBJ2-5; 9 positions match TRBD2. This chain's CDR3 is CASSVVPAGGQGETQYF. CDR3 in DNA: TGTGCCAGCAGCGTAGTTCCAGCGGGGGGCCAGGGTGAGACCCAGTACTTC.